The clone carrying this T cell receptor beta chain showed up just a few times. Its matching antigen is unknown. This entry belongs to a study of early T cells in non-severe SARS-CoV-2 infection. Study at large: Sequencing targeted bulk RNA from unsorted whole blood, leaving chains unpaired. The study's findings and limits: The VDJdb matching leaned toward anti-spike CD8 responses and overlooked private and CD4 specificities.

Trimming stripped 6 bases from V and 8 bases from J, with 11 bases between. This CDR3 has 12 amino acids. Germline assignment: CDR1 MNHNY and CDR2 SVGAGI (reference sequence). Each single cDNA molecule received a unique molecular identifier. TCRdb analysed the 5' RACE reads with MiXCR anew, one entry per CDR3 protein. The profile shows more than 55,000 distinct CDR3 sequences, roughly 4.8% of them singletons. The sample was whole blood, taken at baseline. The TCR was taken from an adult who was a healthcare worker with PCR-confirmed SARS-CoV-2 infection or an uninfected control (not recorded which). The donor label of this sample is uncertain. The rearrangement joins TRBV6-6 to TRBJ2-1; no clear D gene. The CDR3 nucleotides read TGTGCCAGCAGAGTGTGGCCCCATGAGCAGTTCTTC. It codes for CASRVWPHEQFF.